This T cell receptor beta chain was documented in a study of blood T cell repertoires in COVID-19. Study-wide background: COVID-19 samples, acute and convalescent, were from the United States, Italy and Spain. PBMCs, B-cell-depleted T cells, or T cells provided the cDNA or gDNA that made up the material.

Looked up from germline, CDR1 is SGHTS and CDR2 is YDEGEE. The CDR3 totals 17 residues. The junction had 12 bases not matched to a gene; V was cut back by 4 bases and J by 6 bases. Libraries were prepared by immunoSEQ multiplex PCR; TCRdb keeps only in-frame clonotypes and omits some of them. The sample records about 97,000 clones, around 94% being singletons. Sequencing was carried out using peripheral blood. The receptor was isolated from a man aged 50-60 years with active COVID-19. The V gene is TRBV5-8, the J gene TRBJ2-2; TRBD1 matches at 10 bases. CDR3 in amino acids: CASSPLTGTGDSGELFF. The CDR3, as DNA: TGTGCCAGCAGCCCTTTAACCGGGACAGGGGATTCCGGGGAGCTGTTTTTT.